Here is one T cell receptor beta chain with its context. Its antigen has not been determined. The record has no base qualities; no much larger clone is one base away. These data come from a study of blood T cells in healthy people across ages (dated by TCRdb to between 2015 and 2016). General notes on the study: In model experiments, template switching captured about one uniquely barcoded TCR beta cDNA molecule for every two T cells. Using deep sequencing normalized with unique cDNA molecular identifiers, the study measured how TCR beta repertoire diversity changes with age. Four age groups were formed from the donors: young (average about 15 years), middle-aged (roughly 38), aged (roughly 59) and long-lived (around 80). The study analyzed two additional independent replicas of 1 million unique cDNA reads from the same blood draw for two donors, one aged 18 to 29 and one aged 80 or older. Overall study results and their limits: Total diversity estimates from one million sequenced T cells were considered lower bounds and underestimates. Compared with the aged group, the long-lived group had more naive CD4+ T cells, fewer expanded clones and increased TCR diversity, suggesting age selection. As age increased, observed TCR beta diversity per million T cells dropped in a roughly linear way, and a significant reduction was already evident by age 40. Observed TCR beta diversity correlated strongly with the percentage of naive T cells measured by flow cytometry. Because donor CMV infection status was unknown, age-related changes in expanded clonotypes were potentially confounded. Because profiling used bulk unsorted PBMCs, naive and antigen-experienced compartments could not be compared conclusively.

The library was produced with 5' RACE. Sequencing took place on an Illumina HiSeq 2500. The second PCR ran for about 6 to 12 cycles and used a J-beta primer mix along with a sample-barcoded 5' primer. A template-switch 5' adaptor carrying 12 random nucleotides introduced a unique molecular identifier onto each TCR beta cDNA molecule. Each sample yielded at least 3 million CDR3-containing paired-end reads. All of the RNA was converted into first-strand cDNA using the Mint cDNA synthesis kit, with a TRBC-specific oligonucleotide serving as the primer. Following uracil-DNA glycosylase treatment, all cDNA underwent a first 18-cycle PCR with the universal primers M1SS and BC2_uni_R. In the paper's pipeline: For normalization, 1 million high-quality reads, each with a distinct molecular identifier, were randomly selected from each sample. Reads sharing molecular identifiers were discarded rather than binned into consensus sequences. MiTCR, run with a Q25 quality threshold and the strictest error-elimination algorithm, handled CDR3 identification, clonotype clustering and error correction. A nonparametric unseen species model with Euler transformation was used to estimate lower-bound total TCR beta diversity. The public reads were reanalyzed by TCRdb: fastp trimming at Q25, MiXCR alignment, in-frame beta chains only. Every entry covers one CDR3 protein and lists the most common genes and DNA from its rows. The V and J calls shown here were made by TCRdb, not taken from the authors' results. The sample yields 800,000 to 950,000 distinct CDR3 sequences; roughly 29% were counted once. The ten largest clones represent roughly 10% of the sample.

The 39 donors, aged about 6 to 95 years, were systemically healthy Caucasian individuals from Russia. Each donor gave around 9 milliliters of peripheral blood, collected into EDTA-treated Vacutainer tubes. PBMCs were isolated by Ficoll-Paque density-gradient centrifugation, with at least 6 million obtained per sample. Trizol reagent was used to extract total RNA from PBMCs, with at least 6 micrograms per sample. The percentages of naive CD45RAhigh/CD27high T cells were determined by flow cytometry on a PBMC aliquot from every donor. The germline V gene specifies MDHEN as CDR1 and SYDVKM as CDR2. Its CDR3 holds 17 amino acids, cysteine through phenylalanine. Of the read, only the CDR3 DNA is kept; its 51 bases are in frame from base 1. Trimming takes 6 bases from V and 3 bases from J, and the germline ends sit 22 bases apart. The same sample was also studied in work on T cells of mothers and their children. As noted in the second study: The donors were nine systemically healthy Caucasian individuals, made up of three mothers and their six children. cDNA synthesis used all of the extracted RNA, with approximately 1.4 ug of RNA in each 15 ul reaction. In the second PCR, the M1S primer introduced both the sample barcodes and 2-4 random nucleotides. Over 8.5 million TCR beta CDR3 reads came from each mother, compared with several million reads from each child. Thymic selection shapes the output of TCR recombination in a similar way in related and unrelated pairs, and inherited differences have a minor effect. Related mother-child pairs always showed normalized repertoire overlap that was slightly higher than in unrelated mother-child pairs, though the difference was never significant. With a sensitivity of around 97 clones per million clonotypes, no persistent microchimeric T cell clones were detected. Deep NGS was used in the study to compare the TCR beta repertoires of mothers and children and to look for features that separate related mother-child pairs from unrelated individuals. The mean age was roughly 44 +/- 4 years for the mothers and 11 +/- 4 years for the children. After adapter ligation was performed with NEBNext reagents, the libraries were sequenced on an Illumina HiSeq 2000 with 100+100 nt paired-end reads. To prevent cross-contamination, the mother and child libraries were prepared one month apart and sequenced in separate runs. For each donor, somewhere between 500,000 and 2,000,000 distinct TCR beta clonotypes were identified. Naive TCR beta clonotypes were estimated from low-frequency clonotypes matched to each donor's FACS-determined naive share, without sorting.

The receptor was isolated from a middle-aged woman in good health. In this chain, TRBV28 is recombined with TRBJ2-3, and the D gene may be TRBD1, 6 bases matching. Sequences were obtained from blood. The nucleotide sequence is given as TGTGCCAGCAGCGGTTCCGTAGGGACACCTTGGACAGATACGCAGTATTTT. It is translated as CASSGSVGTPWTDTQYF.